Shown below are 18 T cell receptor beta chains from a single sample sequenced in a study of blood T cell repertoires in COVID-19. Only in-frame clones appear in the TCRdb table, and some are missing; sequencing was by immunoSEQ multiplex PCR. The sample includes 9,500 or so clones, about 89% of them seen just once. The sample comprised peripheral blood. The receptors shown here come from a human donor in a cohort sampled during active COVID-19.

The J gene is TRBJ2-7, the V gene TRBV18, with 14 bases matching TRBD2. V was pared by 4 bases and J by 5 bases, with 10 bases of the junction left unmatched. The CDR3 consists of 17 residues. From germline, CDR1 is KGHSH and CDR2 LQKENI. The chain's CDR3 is CASSQSSGTSGGHEQYF. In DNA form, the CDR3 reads TGTGCCAGCTCACAAAGCTCTGGGACTAGCGGGGGCCACGAGCAGTACTTC.

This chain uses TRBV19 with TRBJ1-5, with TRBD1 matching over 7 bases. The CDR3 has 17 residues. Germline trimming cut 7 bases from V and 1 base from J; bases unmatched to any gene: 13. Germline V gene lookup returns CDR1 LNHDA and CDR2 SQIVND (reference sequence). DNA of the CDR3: TGTGCCAGTAATTTTAATACAGGGGTAGGGAGCAATCAGCCCCAGCATTTT. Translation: CASNFNTGVGSNQPQHF.

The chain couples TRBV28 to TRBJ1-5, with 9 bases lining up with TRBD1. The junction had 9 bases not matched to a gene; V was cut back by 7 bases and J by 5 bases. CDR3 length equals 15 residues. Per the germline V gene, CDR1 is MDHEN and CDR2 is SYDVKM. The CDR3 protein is CASNGGTGKDQPQHF. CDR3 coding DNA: TGTGCCAGCAACGGGGGGACAGGGAAGGATCAGCCCCAGCATTTT.

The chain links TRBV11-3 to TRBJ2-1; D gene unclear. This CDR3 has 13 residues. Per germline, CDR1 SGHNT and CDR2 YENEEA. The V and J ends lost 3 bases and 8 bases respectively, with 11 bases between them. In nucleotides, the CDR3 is TGTGCCAGCAGCTTTACGGTCCTCGATGAGCAGTTCTTC. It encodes CASSFTVLDEQFF.

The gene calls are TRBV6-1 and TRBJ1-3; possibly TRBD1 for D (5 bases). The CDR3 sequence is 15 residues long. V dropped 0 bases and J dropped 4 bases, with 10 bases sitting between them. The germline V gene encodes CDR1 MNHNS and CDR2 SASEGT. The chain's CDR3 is CASSEAGAPGNTIYF. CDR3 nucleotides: TGTGCCAGCAGTGAAGCAGGGGCTCCCGGAAACACCATATATTTT.

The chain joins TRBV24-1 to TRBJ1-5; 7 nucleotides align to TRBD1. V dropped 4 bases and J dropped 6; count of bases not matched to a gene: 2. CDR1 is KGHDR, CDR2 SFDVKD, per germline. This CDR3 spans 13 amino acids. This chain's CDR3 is CATSDPGGQPQHF. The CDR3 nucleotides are TGTGCCACCAGTGACCCAGGGGGTCAGCCCCAGCATTTT.

The CDR3 coding sequence is TGCGCCAGCAGCCCCCCCGTAGCGGGGGATGAGACCCAGTACTTC. Amino acids: CASSPPVAGDETQYF. The V and J genes are TRBV5-1 and TRBJ2-5; 9 bases match TRBD2. This CDR3 region has 15 residues. V dropped 4 bases and J dropped 5; count of bases not matched to a gene: 9. CDR1 is SGHRS and CDR2 is YFSETQ in the germline V gene.

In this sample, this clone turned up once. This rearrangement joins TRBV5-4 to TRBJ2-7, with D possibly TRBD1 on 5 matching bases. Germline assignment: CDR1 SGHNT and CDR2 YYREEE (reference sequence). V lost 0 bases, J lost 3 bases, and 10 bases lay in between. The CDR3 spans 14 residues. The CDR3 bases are TGTGCCAGCAGCTTGGGACAGCCGTACTACGAGCAGTACTTC. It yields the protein CASSLGQPYYEQYF.

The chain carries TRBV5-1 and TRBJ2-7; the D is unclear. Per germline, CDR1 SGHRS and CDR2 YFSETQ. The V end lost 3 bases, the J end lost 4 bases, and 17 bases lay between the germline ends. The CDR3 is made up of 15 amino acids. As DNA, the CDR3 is TGCGCCAGCAGCTCACCGGCGGATAATTCTTACGAGCAGTACTTC. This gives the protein CASSSPADNSYEQYF.

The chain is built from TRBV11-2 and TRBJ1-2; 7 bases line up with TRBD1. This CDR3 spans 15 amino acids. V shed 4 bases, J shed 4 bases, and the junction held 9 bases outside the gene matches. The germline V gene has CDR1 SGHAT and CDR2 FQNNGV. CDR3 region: CASSYGQDPLYGYTF. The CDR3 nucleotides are TGTGCCAGCAGCTACGGACAGGACCCTCTCTATGGCTACACCTTC.

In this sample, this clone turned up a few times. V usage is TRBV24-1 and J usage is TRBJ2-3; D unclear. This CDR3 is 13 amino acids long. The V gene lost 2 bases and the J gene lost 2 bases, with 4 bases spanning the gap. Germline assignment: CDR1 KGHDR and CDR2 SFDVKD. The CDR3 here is CATSDSNTDTQYF. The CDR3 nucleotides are TGTGCCACCAGTGATTCCAACACAGATACGCAGTATTTT.

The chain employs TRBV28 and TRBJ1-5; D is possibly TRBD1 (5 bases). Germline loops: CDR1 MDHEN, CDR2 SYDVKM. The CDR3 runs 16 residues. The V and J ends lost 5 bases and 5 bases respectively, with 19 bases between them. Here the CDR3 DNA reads TGTGCCAGCAGTGGAAGCGGGGCAGGGAGGTATCAGCCCCAGCATTTT. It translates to CASSGSGAGRYQPQHF. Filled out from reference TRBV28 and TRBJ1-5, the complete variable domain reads DVKVTQSSRYLVKRTGEKVFLECVQDMDHENMFWYRQDPGLGLRLIYFSYDVKMKEKGDIPEGYSVSREKKERFSLILESASTNQTSMYLCASSGSGAGRYQPQHFGDGTRLSIL.

CDR3 nucleotide sequence: TGTGCCACCAGTGATCGGGATGAGCAGTTCTTC. Translating it yields CATSDRDEQFF. The V gene is TRBV24-1, the J gene TRBJ2-1; D uncertain. The CDR3 sequence is 11 residues long. Trimming stripped 3 bases from V and 8 bases from J, with 4 bases between. CDR1 KGHDR and CDR2 SFDVKD come from the germline V gene.

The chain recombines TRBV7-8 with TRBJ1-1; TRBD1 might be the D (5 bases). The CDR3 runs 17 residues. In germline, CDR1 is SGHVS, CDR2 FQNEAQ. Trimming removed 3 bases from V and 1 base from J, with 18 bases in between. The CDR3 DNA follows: TGTGCCAGCAGCTTCCAGGGAACCTTAAGGGGGAACACTGAAGCTTTCTTT. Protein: CASSFQGTLRGNTEAFF.

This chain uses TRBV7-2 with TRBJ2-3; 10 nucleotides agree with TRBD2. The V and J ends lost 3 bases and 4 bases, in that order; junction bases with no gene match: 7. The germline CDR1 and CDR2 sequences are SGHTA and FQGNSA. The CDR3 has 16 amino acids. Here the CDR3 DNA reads TGTGCCAGCAGCTTTCGAGCGGGGGGGCTGGCAGATACGCAGTATTTT. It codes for CASSFRAGGLADTQYF.

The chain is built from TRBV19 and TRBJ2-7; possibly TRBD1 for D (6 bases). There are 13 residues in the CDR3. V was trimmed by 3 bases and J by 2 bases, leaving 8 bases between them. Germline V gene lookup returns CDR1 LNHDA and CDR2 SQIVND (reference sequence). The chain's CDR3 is CASSINRAYEQYF. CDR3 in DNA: TGTGCCAGTAGTATCAACAGGGCCTACGAGCAGTACTTC.

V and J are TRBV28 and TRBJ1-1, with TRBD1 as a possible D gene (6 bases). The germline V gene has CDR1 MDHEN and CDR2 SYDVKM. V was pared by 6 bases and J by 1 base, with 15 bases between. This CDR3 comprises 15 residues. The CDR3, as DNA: TGTGCCAGCAGCCCGGCAGGGGAAGGGAACACTGAAGCTTTCTTT. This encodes CASSPAGEGNTEAFF.

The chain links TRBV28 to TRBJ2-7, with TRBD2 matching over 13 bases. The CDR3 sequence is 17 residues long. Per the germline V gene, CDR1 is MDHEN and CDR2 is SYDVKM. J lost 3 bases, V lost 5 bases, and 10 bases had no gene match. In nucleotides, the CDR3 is TGTGCCAGCAGTCCCCGGACTAGCGGGGGCCGCGTCTACGAGCAGTACTTC. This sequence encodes CASSPRTSGGRVYEQYF.